This T cell receptor (beta chain) came from a study of blood T cell repertoires in COVID-19. Study at large: Sources were T cells, B-cell-depleted T cells, or PBMCs; the material itself was cDNA or gDNA.

The CDR3 contains 13 residues. Germline-derived CDR1 and CDR2 are SGHTA and FQGNSA. Trimming took 4 bases from V and 9 from J; bases not matched to a gene: 7. Repertoires were generated with immunoSEQ multiplex PCR, while TCRdb's copy carries only in-frame clones and drops some. The sample lists some 70,000 clones, 80% to 90% occurring once. The chain joins TRBV7-2 to TRBJ2-3; 7 bases match TRBD2. This sequence originates from a woman in her seventies with acute or convalescent COVID-19. Sequencing was carried out using peripheral blood. The CDR3 here is CASSSTRRGTQYF. In DNA, the CDR3 is TGTGCCAGCAGCTCCACCCGGCGGGGGACGCAGTATTTT.